These 19 T cell receptor beta chains share one sample of origin, sequenced in a study of blood T cells in healthy people across ages (dated by TCRdb to between 2014 and 2017). The library was prepared using 5' RACE. Sequencing instrument: Illumina HiSeq 2500. A second PCR of roughly 6 to 12 cycles was run with a J-beta primer mix and a sample-barcoded 5' primer. TCRdb ran its own pipeline on the public reads, namely fastp trimming at Q25 and MiXCR clone calling, and kept in-frame beta chains. Under each unique CDR3 protein, matching rows form one entry showing the most common genes and DNA. In this sample the table shows more than 600,000 distinct CDR3 sequences, 25% of which occur a single time. The top ten hold roughly 9% of the sample. The same sample was also studied in work on T cells of mothers and their children.

Sequencing was performed on blood. The receptors derive from a boy younger than 18 in good health.

The V call is TRBV15, the J call TRBJ2-5; 12 nucleotides align to TRBD2. The germline V gene has CDR1 LNHNV and CDR2 YYDKDF (reference sequence). J lost 7 bases, V lost 5 bases, and 14 bases had no gene match. The CDR3 has 17 amino acids. The CDR3 DNA is TGTGCCACCAGCGCTCCAACTCTAGCGGGAGGGTCGCTGACCCAGTACTTC. Its translation: CATSAPTLAGGSLTQYF.

There are a few counts of this clonotype. The V and J genes are TRBV20-1 and TRBJ1-1, with 7 nucleotides matching TRBD1. After removal of 5 bases from V and 3 bases from J, the junction contained 6 bases not matched to a gene. Germline V gene data show CDR1 as DFQATT and CDR2 as SNEGSKA (reference sequence). The CDR3 runs to 13 residues. CDR3 loop: CSAATGEDTEAFF. CDR3 sequence (DNA): TGCAGTGCTGCTACAGGGGAGGACACTGAAGCTTTCTTT.

This clonotype was seen only a few times. The chain links TRBV14 to TRBJ1-3; D uncertain. The germline gives CDR1 SGHDN, CDR2 FVKESK. The CDR3 runs 13 residues. V lost 5 bases and J lost 1, with 6 bases in between. The CDR3 sequence is CASSRKSGNTIYF. In nucleotides, the CDR3 is TGTGCCAGCAGCAGAAAGTCTGGAAACACCATATATTTT.

This clonotype was observed a few times. Relative to the germline gene, one junction end is altered; a read error may explain this. The V call is TRBV7-3, the J call TRBJ1-5, with D possibly TRBD1 on 5 matching bases. Per the germline V gene, CDR1 is SGHTA and CDR2 is FQGTGA. The CDR3 covers 15 residues. CDR3 in amino acids: CASSLTGQDHQPQHF. The CDR3 DNA is TGTGCCAGCAGCTTAACGGGGCAGGACCATCAACCCCAGCATTTT.

CDR3: CASSLGPGQRYNEQFF. In DNA, the CDR3 is TGTGCCAGCAGCTTGGGCCCGGGACAGAGATACAATGAGCAGTTCTTC. The chain recombines TRBV5-4 with TRBJ2-5; 7 bases agree with TRBD1. Gene TRBJ2-1 matches the end of the DNA better, so the J call may be wrong. This CDR3 contains 16 residues. The germline V gene encodes CDR1 SGHNT and CDR2 YYREEE (reference sequence).

The chain links TRBV11-2 to TRBJ1-2; D remains ambiguous. V was cut by 11 bases and J by 4 bases, with 2 bases left in between. In germline, CDR1 is SGHAT, CDR2 FQNNGV. The CDR3 consists of 8 residues. CDR3 nucleotides: TGTGCCTTCTATGGCTACACCTTC. It is translated as CAFYGYTF. The whole variable domain, filled in from reference TRBV11-2 and TRBJ1-2, reads EAGVAQSPRYKIIEKRQSVAFWCNPISGHATLYWYQQILGQGPKLLIQFQNNGVVDDSQLPKDRFSAERLKGVDSTLKIQPAKLEDSAVYLCAFYGYTFGSGTRLTVV.

The rearrangement links TRBV20-1 to TRBJ2-5, with TRBD1 as a possible D gene (5 bases). The tail of the sequence fits TRBJ2-7 better, so the J call may be wrong. The CDR3 sequence is 13 residues long. In germline, CDR1 is DFQATT, CDR2 SNEGSKA (reference sequence). CDR3 DNA: TGCAGTGCCTTTCCTCCTCAGGGCTACGAGCAGTACTTC. Residues: CSAFPPQGYEQYF.

This clonotype has a single count. The chain uses TRBV4-2 and TRBJ1-5; D is undetermined. The ends were cut back, 4 bases at V and 4 bases at J, with 17 bases in the middle. The CDR3 is 16 amino acids. Looked up from germline, CDR1 is LGHNA and CDR2 is YNFKEQ. The CDR3 loop is CASSLSTRAPNQPQHF. CDR3 nucleotide sequence: TGTGCCAGCAGCCTTTCAACCCGGGCCCCAAATCAGCCCCAGCATTTT.

J is TRBJ2-1 and V is TRBV7-2, with a possible D match to TRBD1 (8 bases). Germline V CDR1 and CDR2: SGHTA, FQGNSA. The CDR3 runs 14 residues. V was clipped by 3 bases and J by 14 bases, with 20 bases between them. The CDR3 DNA sequence: TGTGCCAGCAGCTTGGGGAGGGAGGAGACAGGGGAGTTCTTC. It yields the protein CASSLGREETGEFF.

Only a few counts were recorded for this clonotype. J is TRBJ1-1 and V is TRBV20-1; 9 bases map to TRBD1. V was pared by 3 bases and J by 8 bases, with 7 bases of the junction left unmatched. CDR1 and CDR2 from the germline V gene are DFQATT and SNEGSKA (reference sequence). This CDR3 has 13 residues. The CDR3 DNA reads as TGCAGTGCTAGGGGGACAGGGTGGGGGGAAGCTTTCTTT. Translation: CSARGTGWGEAFF.

This clonotype was observed a handful of times. The chain links TRBV2 to TRBJ2-3; D might be TRBD1 (5 bases). CDR1 and CDR2 (germline): SNHLY, FYNNEI. The V and J ends lost 3 bases and 1 base respectively, with 14 bases between them. This CDR3 spans 16 amino acids. Here the CDR3 reads CASSETFTRGTDTQYF. The CDR3 bases are TGTGCCAGCAGTGAGACCTTTACCAGGGGCACAGATACGCAGTATTTT.

J is TRBJ2-2 and V is TRBV7-3; 9 bases align to TRBD2. The CDR3 has 19 amino acids. The germline CDR1 and CDR2 sequences are SGHTA and FQGTGA. V was clipped by 4 bases and J by 0 bases; unmatched bases: 12. The CDR3 coding sequence is TGTGCCAGCAGCTCCGTAGGGACTAGCCAGACAGCGAACACCGGGGAGCTGTTTTTT. This codes for CASSSVGTSQTANTGELFF.

The chain couples TRBV12-5 to TRBJ1-1; D call uncertain. The CDR3 consists of 13 residues. The germline CDR1 and CDR2 sequences are LGHNT and FRNRAP. The V and J ends lost 4 bases and 8 bases respectively, with 14 bases between them. CDR3 DNA sequence: TGTGCTAGTGGTTCATCCCCCTCCGGGGAAGCTTTCTTT. Its translation: CASGSSPSGEAFF.

There are a few counts of this clonotype. V gene TRBV7-9 combines with J gene TRBJ2-1; 7 bases line up with TRBD2. With V trimmed by 6 bases and J by 7 bases, 18 bases remained unmatched. The germline CDR1 and CDR2 sequences are SEHNR and FQNEAQ (reference sequence). This CDR3 contains 17 residues. The CDR3 reads CASRPVASGEHRNEQFF. CDR3 DNA sequence: TGTGCCAGCAGACCCGTGGCTAGCGGAGAACATCGGAATGAGCAGTTCTTC.

This chain joins TRBV29-1 and TRBJ2-2, with 7 positions matching TRBD1. J lost 7 bases, V lost 8 bases, and 7 bases had no gene match. The CDR3 runs to 12 residues. Germline assignment: CDR1 SQVTM and CDR2 ANQGSEA. CDR3 coding DNA: TGCAGCTGGACAGGAATGAGCGGGGAGCTGTTTTTT. Its protein product is CSWTGMSGELFF.

V gene TRBV7-9 combines with J gene TRBJ1-4; D is unresolved. Germline lookup yields CDR1 SEHNR and CDR2 FQNEAQ (reference sequence). The ends were cut back, 1 base at V and 0 bases at J, with 18 bases in the middle. CDR3 length: 19 amino acids. The CDR3 protein is CASSLDGPGKFATNEKLFF. CDR3 nucleotide sequence: TGTGCCAGCAGCTTAGACGGGCCAGGCAAGTTTGCAACTAATGAAAAACTGTTTTTT.

This clonotype was found a few times. The chain joins TRBV12-3 or TRBV12-4 to TRBJ1-6; D is unclear. The CDR3 loop spans 15 amino acids. The ends were cut back, 0 bases at V and 3 bases at J, with 6 bases in the middle. The CDR3 DNA sequence: TGTGCCAGCAGTTTAGCGCAAAGCTATAATTCACCCCTCCACTTT. Protein sequence: CASSLAQSYNSPLHF.

V and J are TRBV14 and TRBJ1-4; 8 positions match TRBD1. V trimming: 1 base; J trimming: 6 bases; junction bases outside the gene matches: 7. The CDR3 runs to 16 residues. The V gene's germline CDR1 is SGHDN and CDR2 FVKESK. Here the CDR3 reads CASSQVSTGEDEKLFF. For the CDR3, the DNA is TGTGCCAGCAGCCAAGTCTCGACAGGGGAGGATGAAAAACTGTTTTTT.

This clonotype was counted a few times. CDR3: CASSSRDRVVYEQFF. Written as DNA, the CDR3 is TGTGCCAGCAGTTCCCGGGACAGGGTGGTCTATGAGCAGTTCTTC. V usage is TRBV6-2 or TRBV6-3 and J usage is TRBJ2-1; TRBD1 matches 9 bases. Germline lookup yields CDR1 MNHEY and CDR2 SVGEGT. Trimming removed 4 bases from V and 8 bases from J; junction bases left unmatched: 9. The CDR3 sequence is 15 residues long.